One sample yielded the 15 T cell receptor beta chains listed below, sequenced in a study of blood T cell repertoires in COVID-19. Sequencing used immunoSEQ multiplex PCR; TCRdb keeps in-frame clones, though not all of them. The sample records 210,000 or so clones, over 80% being singletons. Specimen: peripheral blood. The receptors come from a human donor in a cohort sampled during active COVID-19.

This chain connects TRBV5-1 to TRBJ1-2, with 7 bases fitting TRBD1. In germline, CDR1 is SGHRS, CDR2 YFSETQ. The CDR3 runs 14 residues. V dropped 5 bases and J dropped 6; count of bases not matched to a gene: 10. DNA for the CDR3: TGCGCCAGCAGATTACATACAGGGGCCGATGGCTACACCTTC. Its translation is CASRLHTGADGYTF.

The chain carries TRBV30 and TRBJ1-2; D may be TRBD1 (6 bases). Germline CDR1 is GTSNPN and CDR2 is SVGIG (reference sequence). The CDR3 spans 12 residues. With 2 bases removed from V and 4 bases from J, the gap between germline ends came to 8 bases. This chain's CDR3 is CAWSQDSYGYTF. The DNA for the CDR3 is TGTGCCTGGAGTCAGGACAGCTATGGCTACACCTTC.

This clone appeared once. The rearrangement uses TRBV15 and TRBJ2-1; D is unclear. The CDR3 is 16 amino acids. Looked up from germline, CDR1 is LNHNV and CDR2 is YYDKDF (reference sequence). Deletions cut 5 bases from V and 2 bases from J, with 16 bases between. Here the CDR3 reads CATSFTVPIPYNEQFF. The CDR3, as DNA: TGTGCCACCAGCTTTACGGTGCCAATTCCCTACAATGAGCAGTTCTTC.

The V call is TRBV24-1, the J call TRBJ1-1; possibly TRBD1 for D (5 bases). Trimming shortened V by 4 bases and J by 11 bases, and 16 bases separated the two germline ends. Germline V CDR1 and CDR2: KGHDR, SFDVKD. The CDR3 runs to 13 residues. The CDR3 is CATSDNQGWRAFF. For the CDR3, the DNA is TGTGCCACCAGTGACAATCAGGGATGGCGTGCTTTCTTT.

The chain recombines TRBV2 with TRBJ1-2; D might be TRBD1 (6 bases). Trimming stripped 5 bases from V and 5 bases from J, with 18 bases between. Germline assignment: CDR1 SNHLY and CDR2 FYNNEI. The CDR3 runs to 15 residues. CDR3 region: CASSTNREVLYGYTF. As DNA, the CDR3 is TGTGCCAGCAGTACCAACAGGGAAGTGTTGTATGGCTACACCTTC.

J is TRBJ2-7 and V is TRBV13; 11 positions agree with TRBD2. The CDR3 is made up of 15 amino acids. Germline assignment: CDR1 PRHDT and CDR2 FYEKMQ (reference sequence). V shed 5 bases and J 4 bases; nucleotides not matched to a gene: 7. The CDR3 nucleotides read TGTGCCAGCAGCCACGAGACTAGCGGGATTTACGAGCAGTACTTC. Translating gives CASSHETSGIYEQYF.

The chain recombines TRBV9 with TRBJ1-1; D gene unclear. This CDR3 spans 15 amino acids. Germline assignment: CDR1 SGDLS and CDR2 YYNGEE. V dropped 0 bases and J dropped 5 bases, with 14 bases sitting between them. The CDR3 protein is CASSVEPLRGTEAFF. The CDR3 region has the DNA TGTGCCAGCAGCGTAGAACCTCTTCGAGGGACTGAAGCTTTCTTT.

The chain has TRBV6-1 and TRBJ2-7; 8 nucleotides align to TRBD2. The J segment lost 4 bases and the V segment lost 2 bases, leaving 10 bases of the junction unmatched. Germline loops: CDR1 MNHNS, CDR2 SASEGT. CDR3 length: 16 residues. CDR3 DNA: TGTGCCAGCAGTGAACAGGGGTCCGGGAGGGCTTACGAGCAGTACTTC. This codes for CASSEQGSGRAYEQYF.

This clone came up many times. The rearrangement joins TRBV27 to TRBJ2-5; weak D call: TRBD2 (5 bases). The V and J ends lost 5 bases and 5 bases respectively, with 15 bases between them. Germline V CDR1 and CDR2: MNHEY, SMNVEV (reference sequence). The CDR3 extends over 14 amino acids. CDR3 DNA sequence: TGTGCCAGCAGTACGAGGGAGTCCGGGGAGACCCAGTACTTC. It yields the protein CASSTRESGETQYF.

The rearrangement links TRBV5-8 to TRBJ2-7, with 14 bases aligning to TRBD2. The CDR3 length is 16 residues. Looked up from germline, CDR1 is SGHTS and CDR2 is YDEGEE. Trimming took 4 bases from V and 4 from J; bases not matched to a gene: 7. The CDR3 here is CASSETGTSGRYEQYF. In DNA form, the CDR3 reads TGTGCCAGCAGCGAAACCGGGACTAGCGGGAGATACGAGCAGTACTTC.

The rearrangement joins TRBV13 to TRBJ2-7; D gene uncertain. The CDR3 is made up of 14 amino acids. Trimming pared 0 bases from V and 1 base from J, leaving 7 bases between. Germline V lookup: CDR1 PRHDT, CDR2 FYEKMQ (reference sequence). The DNA of the CDR3 is TGTGCCAGCAGCTTAGGACAGAGATCCTACGAGCAGTACTTC. This encodes CASSLGQRSYEQYF.

V and J are TRBV29-1 and TRBJ1-1; D possibly corresponds to TRBD1 (6 bases). In germline, CDR1 is SQVTM, CDR2 ANQGSEA. The CDR3 totals 11 residues. Trimming removed 7 bases at V and 1 base at J, with 7 bases between. As DNA, the CDR3 is TGCAGCGGGACAGAGAACACTGAAGCTTTCTTT. This codes for CSGTENTEAFF.

V is TRBV28 and J is TRBJ1-5, with D possibly matching TRBD1 (5 bases). V shed 2 bases and J shed 0 bases, with 11 bases lying between them. CDR3 length equals 16 residues. Germline loops: CDR1 MDHEN, CDR2 SYDVKM. CDR3 nucleotides: TGTGCCAGCAGTTTACTTCCCAGGGATAGCAATCAGCCCCAGCATTTT. The encoded protein is CASSLLPRDSNQPQHF.

This clone appeared once. The chain carries TRBV28 and TRBJ2-7; TRBD2 agrees at 10 bases. CDR1 and CDR2 from the germline V gene are MDHEN and SYDVKM. The V gene end was trimmed by 6 bases and the J gene end by 4 bases; junction bases not matched to a gene: 6. CDR3 length: 14 residues. In nucleotides, the CDR3 is TGTGCCAGCAGAGCCGGGACTAGCGATTACGAGCAGTACTTC. Translated: CASRAGTSDYEQYF.

This chain joins TRBV28 and TRBJ2-7, with 10 bases fitting TRBD2. Trimming at V came to 2 bases and at J to 5 bases, leaving 15 bases not matched to a gene. The CDR3 runs 18 residues. Germline CDR1 MDHEN, CDR2 SYDVKM. This CDR3 reads CASSLGVASGSSLHEQYF. As DNA, the CDR3 is TGTGCCAGCAGTTTAGGTGTCGCTAGCGGGAGTTCTCTCCACGAGCAGTACTTC.